The rows below give T cell receptor beta chains drawn from one sample of a study of shared clonotypes between healthy human individuals. Sequencing was performed with immunoSEQ multiplex PCR; in TCRdb, only in-frame clones are kept and a portion is missing. The table records about 2.3 million clones, 85% to 95% of them present only once. Sequencing was done on a sample of naive CD4+ T cells from PBMCs. The receptor source for this set is a man aged 18 to 35 in good health. Some clones in this sample may be carry-over from other donors' samples. The CDR3 runs from the conserved cysteine through the conserved F or W. A D gene is named only where the DNA matches it firmly. Size values are once, few and many counts, or a class for expanded clones, and some rows have none.

TRBV6-6	NA	TRBJ1-2	NA	CASNTRQLQGYGYTF	TGTGCCAGCAACACCCGGCAGCTACAAGGGTATGGCTACACCTTC
TRBV5-1	TRBD1	TRBJ1-1	few	CASSFGTGGTEAFF	TGCGCCAGCAGCTTCGGGACAGGGGGCACTGAAGCTTTCTTT
TRBV10-3	NA	TRBJ1-5	NA	CAISEGGRVTGQPQHF	TGTGCCATCAGTGAGGGAGGCAGGGTTACTGGGCAGCCCCAGCATTTT
TRBV6-6	TRBD2	TRBJ2-1	once	CASSYGSGSSNEQFF	TGTGCCAGCAGTTACGGTAGCGGGAGCTCCAATGAGCAGTTCTTC
TRBV7-2	TRBD2	TRBJ2-7	NA	CASSLRLAGSYEQYF	TGTGCCAGCAGCTTACGACTAGCGGGCTCCTACGAGCAGTACTTC
TRBV6-5	TRBD1	TRBJ2-3	NA	CASRDRSTDTQYF	TGTGCCAGCAGGGACAGGAGCACAGATACGCAGTATTTT
TRBV7-7	TRBD2	TRBJ2-7	NA	CASSMGTSGSYEQYF	TGTGCCAGCAGCATGGGGACTAGCGGCTCCTACGAGCAGTACTTC
TRBV6-5	NA	TRBJ1-5	NA	CASSYSSNQPQHF	TGTGCCAGCAGTTACTCAAGCAATCAGCCCCAGCATTTT
TRBV28	NA	TRBJ2-1	NA	CASSLGDRGGLDNEQFF	TGTGCCAGCAGTTTAGGTGATAGGGGGGGGTTGGACAATGAGCAGTTCTTC
TRBV7-3	NA	TRBJ2-3	NA	CASSPQVGRGGTDTQYF	TGTGCCAGCAGCCCCCAAGTCGGGAGAGGGGGCACAGATACGCAGTATTTT
TRBV6-1	NA	TRBJ1-4	NA	CASSEGGANEKLFF	TGTGCCAGCAGTGAGGGGGGGGCTAATGAAAAACTGTTTTTT
TRBV7-9	TRBD2	TRBJ2-7	NA	CASSLDLFSGLPPSAQYF	TGTGCCAGCAGCTTAGATCTTTTTTCGGGACTACCGCCATCCGCGCAGTACTTC
TRBV25-1	NA	TRBJ2-7	NA	CASSGAGRYEQYF	TGTGCCAGCAGTGGGGCGGGACGGTACGAGCAGTACTTC
TRBV6-1	NA	TRBJ1-1	NA	CASKASMNTEAFF	TGTGCCAGCAAGGCCAGTATGAACACTGAAGCTTTCTTT
TRBV27	TRBD1	TRBJ2-7	NA	CASTMNIRGRGYEQYF	TGTGCCAGCACTATGAACATCAGGGGGCGAGGGTACGAGCAGTACTTC
TRBV2	NA	TRBJ2-2	NA	CASGAIPTGELFF	TGTGCCAGCGGGGCGATCCCTACCGGGGAGCTGTTTTTT
TRBV9	NA	TRBJ1-2	NA	CASSPPIGRGYTF	TGTGCCAGCAGCCCGCCCATCGGACGCGGCTACACCTTC
TRBV28	TRBD1	TRBJ2-2	NA	CASRGRDRGSGELFF	TGTGCCAGCAGGGGGCGGGACAGGGGTAGCGGGGAGCTGTTTTTT
TRBV19	NA	TRBJ1-2	NA	CASTRGGGLNYGYTF	TGTGCCAGCACCCGTGGGGGTGGGCTTAACTATGGCTACACCTTC
TRBV14	NA	TRBJ1-2	NA	CASSSSWPRGYTF	TGTGCCAGCAGCTCCTCTTGGCCGCGGGGCTACACCTTC
TRBV4-3	TRBD2	TRBJ2-7	once	CASSQDLREAQYF	TGCGCCAGCAGCCAAGACCTCCGGGAGGCGCAGTACTTC
TRBV19	TRBD1	TRBJ1-4	NA	CASGETGAAKLFF	TGTGCCAGCGGGGAAACAGGGGCTGCAAAACTGTTTTTT
TRBV7-9	TRBD1	TRBJ1-3	once	CASSQLRDRGSGNTIYF	TGTGCCAGCAGCCAACTTCGGGACAGGGGCTCTGGAAACACCATATATTTT
TRBV5-5	NA	TRBJ2-3	NA	CASSFSNPGDTQYF	TGTGCCAGCAGCTTCTCAAACCCGGGGGATACGCAGTATTTT
TRBV7-9	NA	TRBJ2-3	NA	CASRRGEISTDTQYF	TGTGCCAGTCGAAGAGGGGAAATCAGCACAGATACGCAGTATTTT
TRBV6-6	NA	TRBJ1-2	NA	CASSPEGYGYTF	TGTGCCAGCAGCCCCGAGGGCTATGGCTACACCTTC
TRBV29-1	NA	TRBJ2-3	NA	CSVGTDTDTQYF	TGCAGCGTTGGCACTGACACAGATACGCAGTATTTT
TRBV6-5	NA	TRBJ2-7	NA	CASSYARGVYEQYF	TGTGCCAGCAGTTACGCCAGGGGGGTCTACGAGCAGTACTTC
TRBV27	TRBD1	TRBJ1-4	NA	CASGRGGTNEKLFF	TGTGCCAGCGGCAGGGGGGGAACTAATGAAAAACTGTTTTTT
TRBV5-4	NA	TRBJ2-5	NA	CASSLLQETQYF	TGTGCCAGCAGCTTGCTCCAAGAGACCCAGTACTTC
TRBV27	NA	TRBJ1-2	NA	CASSRGGQGTLYGYTF	TGTGCCAGCAGTAGGGGCGGGCAGGGGACCCTTTATGGCTACACCTTC
TRBV18	TRBD1	TRBJ2-3	NA	CASSPQGQASTDTQYF	TGTGCCAGCTCACCCCAAGGACAGGCTAGCACAGATACGCAGTATTTT
TRBV18	TRBD1	TRBJ2-2	NA	CASSSKPGQSTGELFF	TGTGCCAGCTCATCCAAGCCGGGACAGTCCACCGGGGAGCTGTTTTTT
TRBV9	NA	TRBJ2-5	NA	CASSVAPRGLETQYF	TGTGCCAGCAGCGTGGCCCCTCGGGGGCTAGAGACCCAGTACTTC
TRBV18	NA	TRBJ1-4	NA	CASSLRDPNEKLFF	TGTGCCAGCTCACTCAGAGACCCAAATGAAAAACTGTTTTTT
TRBV5-1	NA	TRBJ1-1	NA	CASSSVGGQNTEAFF	TGCGCCAGCAGCTCTGTTGGCGGGCAGAACACTGAAGCTTTCTTT
TRBV6-1	NA	TRBJ2-7	NA	CASRRGSYEQYF	TGTGCCAGCAGGAGGGGATCCTACGAGCAGTACTTC
TRBV30	NA	TRBJ2-1	NA	CAWSATRGEQFF	TGTGCCTGGAGTGCTACCCGGGGGGAGCAGTTCTTC
TRBV30	TRBD1	TRBJ1-1	few	CAWTTGAEAFF	TGTGCCTGGACGACAGGGGCTGAAGCTTTCTTT
TRBV2	NA	TRBJ2-3	NA	CASGDGTDTQYF	TGTGCCAGCGGGGATGGCACAGATACGCAGTATTTT
TRBV19	NA	TRBJ2-1	NA	CASSIQAGPYNEQFF	TGTGCCAGTAGTATCCAAGCGGGTCCCTACAATGAGCAGTTCTTC
TRBV5-1	NA	TRBJ2-7	NA	CASSPPGNLYEQYF	TGCGCCAGCAGTCCGCCCGGAAACCTCTACGAGCAGTACTTC
TRBV5-1	TRBD1	TRBJ1-1	NA	CASSSTGTGGMAEAFF	TGCGCCAGCAGCTCCACCGGGACAGGGGGCATGGCTGAAGCTTTCTTT
TRBV5-1	TRBD2	TRBJ2-1	NA	CASSLARLADSYNEQFF	TGCGCCAGCAGCTTGGCGAGACTAGCGGACTCCTACAATGAGCAGTTCTTC
TRBV28	NA	TRBJ2-7	NA	CASTSPSTGQFYEQYF	TGTGCCAGCACTAGTCCTAGTACAGGGCAGTTCTACGAGCAGTACTTC
TRBV6-5	NA	TRBJ1-5	NA	CASSYSRGAQPQHF	TGTGCCAGCAGTTACTCGAGGGGGGCTCAGCCCCAGCATTTT
TRBV30	TRBD1	TRBJ2-2	NA	CAWSAEGASSTGELFF	TGTGCCTGGAGTGCTGAGGGGGCATCGAGCACCGGGGAGCTGTTTTTT
TRBV4-3	NA	TRBJ1-2	NA	CASSPRANNYGYTF	TGCGCCAGCAGCCCCCGGGCTAATAACTATGGCTACACCTTC
TRBV5-8	NA	TRBJ1-5	NA	CASSNDRLAGGPQHF	TGTGCCAGCAGTAACGACCGCCTCGCTGGGGGGCCCCAGCATTTT
TRBV28	NA	TRBJ1-2	NA	CASSRGSGRSLGGYTF	TGTGCCAGCAGTAGGGGGTCAGGCCGCTCCCTGGGTGGCTACACCTTC
TRBV7-8	NA	TRBJ2-3	NA	CASSSRDHLGTDTQYF	TGTGCCAGCAGCTCTCGAGACCACCTTGGCACAGATACGCAGTATTTT
TRBV7-7	NA	TRBJ2-1	once	CASSLGVEVEQFF	TGTGCCAGCAGCTTAGGGGTGGAGGTTGAGCAGTTCTTC